The TCR beta chain described here comes from a study of blood T cell repertoires in COVID-19. The overall study: Material from acute and convalescent COVID-19 was sourced from the United States, Italy and Spain. In each case, the material was cDNA or gDNA derived from T cells, B-cell-depleted T cells, or PBMCs.

Original data processing: For nucleated cells, counts were estimated from reference gene primer amplification. Clones were read by immunoSEQ multiplex PCR, and TCRdb kept only the in-frame ones, dropping some. V, J and clone size are those of that table, while D and trimming were read from the DNA. Among 70,000 to 95,000 clones, roughly 77% were seen once, and the ten largest hold about 13%. The material sequenced was peripheral blood. This clonotype originated in a human donor in a cohort sampled during active COVID-19.

The CDR3 region has the DNA TGTGCCAGCTCACCGCCCCGGGGAGGACTCTCTGGGGCCAACGTCCTGACTTTC. Translated: CASSPPRGGLSGANVLTF. The chain joins TRBV18 to TRBJ2-6, with D possibly matching TRBD2 (6 bases). There are 18 residues in the CDR3. The germline V and J ends were trimmed by 3 bases and 0 bases, with 15 bases remaining between them. Germline V gene data show CDR1 as KGHSH and CDR2 as LQKENI.